The rows below give T cell receptor beta chains drawn from one sample of a study of blood T cell repertoires in COVID-19. The protocol was immunoSEQ multiplex PCR, while the TCRdb copy is restricted to in-frame clones and leaves out a portion. This repertoire shows roughly 200,000 clones, roughly 80% found once; its top ten account for approximately 12%. Sequencing was done on a sample of PBMCs or T cells enriched from blood (not recorded which). The source of these receptors is a man between 35 and 55 years old who had recovered from COVID-19. Each CDR3 is given with its conserved first and last residue. Each record gives: J gene, CDR3 length, D gene, clone size, V gene, CDR3 protein, CDR3 DNA. The D gene is left open where the match is weak. Clone size is shown for a subset of rows, as once, few, many or a class of expanded clone.

TRBJ2-1,15,.,.,TRBV7-8,CASSVQGQSYNEQFF,TGTGCCAGCAGTGTTCAGGGACAAAGCTACAATGAGCAGTTCTTC
TRBJ1-3,15,TRBD1,.,TRBV3-1/TRBV3-2,CASSPRTGVGNTIYF,TGTGCCAGCAGCCCCAGGACAGGTGTAGGAAACACCATATATTTT
TRBJ1-2,13,.,.,TRBV27,CASSLHGGSGYTF,TGTGCCAGCAGTTTACACGGGGGATCCGGCTACACCTTC
TRBJ2-2,16,TRBD2,.,TRBV7-2,CASRRAGDANTGELFF,TGTGCCAGCAGGAGAGCGGGAGACGCGAACACCGGGGAGCTGTTTTTT
TRBJ2-4,14,.,.,TRBV5-1,CASSLDGDLGIQYF,TGCGCCAGCAGCTTGGACGGGGATTTGGGCATTCAGTACTTC
TRBJ1-2,15,TRBD1,.,TRBV28,CASSKGAEGRNGYTF,TGTGCCAGCAGTAAGGGGGCTGAAGGTCGTAATGGCTACACCTTC
TRBJ1-1,19,TRBD1,.,TRBV3-1/TRBV3-2,CASSPAPSGTGGANTEAFF,TGTGCCAGCAGCCCCGCCCCTTCCGGGACAGGGGGCGCGAACACTGAAGCTTTCTTT
TRBJ2-7,14,TRBD1,.,TRBV7-8,CASSPYRGPYEQYF,TGTGCCAGCAGCCCCTACAGGGGACCCTACGAGCAGTACTTC
TRBJ2-5,12,.,.,TRBV10-3,CAISDREETQYF,TGTGCCATCAGTGACAGGGAAGAGACCCAGTACTTC
TRBJ2-1,15,TRBD2,.,TRBV11-2,CASSWSGRAADEQFF,TGTGCCAGCAGCTGGAGCGGGAGGGCCGCAGATGAGCAGTTCTTC
TRBJ2-3,16,TRBD1,.,TRBV10-3,CAISEKGQGGTDTQYF,TGTGCCATCAGTGAAAAGGGACAGGGTGGTACAGATACGCAGTATTTT
TRBJ2-5,14,TRBD1,few,TRBV30,CAWSETGDSETQYF,TGTGCCTGGAGTGAGACAGGGGATTCGGAGACCCAGTACTTC
TRBJ2-7,14,.,.,TRBV3-1/TRBV3-2,CASSRDYPPYEQYF,TGTGCCAGCAGCCGTGACTACCCTCCCTACGAGCAGTACTTC
TRBJ1-3,15,.,.,TRBV5-4,CASSFGVASGNTIYF,TGTGCCAGCAGCTTCGGGGTTGCCTCTGGAAACACCATATATTTT
TRBJ2-1,13,.,.,TRBV10-3,CAISEEIEDEQFF,TGTGCCATCAGTGAGGAAATAGAGGATGAGCAGTTCTTC
TRBJ1-2,14,.,.,TRBV6-5,CASSPTRDSYGYTF,TGTGCCAGCAGTCCGACCCGGGACTCCTATGGCTACACCTTC
TRBJ1-1,13,.,.,TRBV3-1/TRBV3-2,CASSQAVNTEAFF,TGTGCCAGCAGCCAAGCGGTTAACACTGAAGCTTTCTTT
TRBJ2-2,16,.,.,TRBV7-7,CASSLMIAGNTGELFF,TGTGCCAGCAGCTTGATGATTGCAGGGAACACCGGGGAGCTGTTTTTT
TRBJ1-2,10,.,.,TRBV6-5,CASTSYGYTF,TGTGCCAGCACCAGCTATGGCTACACCTTC
TRBJ1-6,17,TRBD1,.,TRBV28,CASSLLGTGSDNSPLHF,TGTGCCAGCAGTTTACTTGGGACAGGGTCGGATAATTCACCCCTCCACTTT
TRBJ1-5,14,TRBD1,.,TRBV19,CASSWTGDYQPQHF,TGTGCCAGTAGTTGGACAGGGGATTATCAGCCCCAGCATTTT
TRBJ1-2,15,.,.,TRBV28,CASSLQLSGTGGYTF,TGTGCCAGCAGTTTGCAACTAAGCGGGACGGGAGGCTACACCTTC
TRBJ1-1,12,.,once,TRBV2,CASSEIRTEAFF,TGTGCCAGCAGTGAAATCCGGACTGAAGCTTTCTTT
TRBJ2-6,18,.,.,TRBV4-3,CASSQGTGSARMANVLTF,TGCGCCAGCAGCCAAGGTACAGGATCCGCCAGGATGGCCAACGTCCTGACTTTC
TRBJ1-5,12,.,.,TRBV20-1,CSASPSNQPQHF,TGCAGTGCTAGTCCGAGCAATCAGCCCCAGCATTTT
TRBJ2-3,16,.,once,TRBV29-1,CSVEEALARSTDTQYF,TGCAGCGTTGAAGAGGCGCTAGCGCGAAGCACAGATACGCAGTATTTT
TRBJ2-1,13,.,.,TRBV7-9,CASSLGTRKEQFF,TGTGCCAGCAGCTTAGGGACAAGAAAAGAGCAGTTCTTC
TRBJ1-3,14,.,once,TRBV27,CASSLNRSGNTIYF,TGTGCCAGCAGTTTAAACAGGTCTGGAAACACCATATATTTT
TRBJ2-7,12,.,.,TRBV28,CASSSSSYEQYF,TGTGCCAGCAGTTCGAGCTCCTACGAGCAGTACTTC
TRBJ1-5,17,.,few,TRBV6-4,CASSDFAVRDVNQPQHF,TGTGCCAGCAGTGACTTTGCGGTTCGGGATGTGAATCAGCCCCAGCATTTT
TRBJ1-2,12,.,.,TRBV19,CASNNGNYGYTF,TGTGCCAGTAATAACGGGAACTATGGCTACACCTTC
TRBJ1-1,15,.,.,TRBV24-1,CATSVSRGGNTEAFF,TGTGCCACCAGTGTGTCAAGGGGGGGGAACACTGAAGCTTTCTTT
TRBJ1-5,15,.,.,TRBV3-1/TRBV3-2,CASSHGGGHNQPQHF,TGTGCCAGCAGCCATGGGGGGGGGCACAATCAGCCCCAGCATTTT
TRBJ2-7,14,TRBD2,once,TRBV7-2,CASSLVGLSGEQYF,TGTGCCAGCAGCTTAGTGGGACTATCAGGCGAGCAGTACTTC
TRBJ2-1,14,.,.,TRBV27,CASSFGGRYNEQFF,TGTGCCAGCAGTTTCGGTGGGAGATACAATGAGCAGTTCTTC
TRBJ1-1,16,.,.,TRBV2,CASSEWRPTQGTEAFF,TGTGCCAGCAGTGAATGGCGTCCAACTCAGGGGACTGAAGCTTTCTTT
TRBJ2-5,15,TRBD1,.,TRBV6-8,CASTDTGGWKETQYF,TGTGCCAGCACCGATACAGGGGGGTGGAAAGAGACCCAGTACTTC
TRBJ2-5,16,TRBD2,.,TRBV5-1,CASSLALAGGMETQYF,TGCGCCAGCAGCTTGGCTCTAGCGGGAGGGATGGAGACCCAGTACTTC
TRBJ2-1,15,TRBD2,.,TRBV5-1,CASSPRTSAYNEQFF,TGCGCCAGCAGCCCTCGGACTAGCGCGTACAATGAGCAGTTCTTC
TRBJ1-1,14,.,few,TRBV23-1,CASSQEAGSTEAFF,TGCGCCAGCAGTCAAGAAGCAGGGTCCACCGAAGCTTTCTTT
TRBJ1-2,13,.,.,TRBV18,CASSPDKKYGYTF,TGTGCCAGCTCACCCGACAAGAAATATGGCTACACCTTC
TRBJ1-2,15,.,.,TRBV6-5,CASSYSGIPNYGYTF,TGTGCCAGCAGTTATAGCGGGATACCTAACTATGGCTACACCTTC
TRBJ1-5,15,.,.,TRBV30,CAWTRTVYSNQPQHF,TGTGCCTGGACTAGGACAGTCTACAGCAATCAGCCCCAGCATTTT
TRBJ1-1,12,TRBD1,.,TRBV6-5,CASSRTGGTAFF,TGTGCCAGCAGTCGCACAGGGGGGACGGCTTTCTTT
TRBJ1-2,15,.,few,TRBV6-5,CASSYSGHPNYGYTF,TGTGCCAGCAGTTACTCGGGACATCCTAACTATGGCTACACCTTC
TRBJ2-1,12,TRBD2,.,TRBV28,CASREAYNEQFF,TGTGCCAGCCGGGAGGCCTACAATGAGCAGTTCTTC
TRBJ2-3,15,.,.,TRBV19,CATKKRGIQLDTQYF,TGTGCCACCAAGAAGAGGGGGATTCAGCTAGATACGCAGTATTTT
TRBJ1-1,14,.,.,TRBV6-5,CASSYSRRGTEAFF,TGTGCCAGCAGTTACTCGAGGCGGGGGACTGAAGCTTTCTTT
TRBJ1-1,15,.,.,TRBV18,CASSPPLSRSTEAFF,TGTGCCAGCTCACCACCTCTATCCCGGAGCACTGAAGCTTTCTTT
TRBJ2-1,16,.,.,TRBV6-5,CASSLLPGSSYNEQFF,TGTGCCAGCAGTTTGCTCCCCGGGAGCTCCTACAATGAGCAGTTCTTC
TRBJ2-3,15,TRBD2,.,TRBV30,CAWARLAGVTDTQYF,TGTGCCTGGGCGAGACTAGCGGGAGTAACAGATACGCAGTATTTT
TRBJ2-3,16,TRBD2,.,TRBV2,CASSERGTSGRDTQYF,TGTGCCAGCAGTGAAAGGGGGACTAGCGGGAGGGATACGCAGTATTTT
TRBJ1-3,17,TRBD1,once,TRBV7-2,CASSLGQGEGSGNTIYF,TGTGCCAGCAGCCTAGGACAGGGTGAAGGCTCTGGAAACACCATATATTTT
TRBJ1-4,15,.,.,TRBV14,CASSGLGQPPGKLFF,TGTGCCAGCAGCGGGCTCGGACAGCCGCCCGGAAAACTGTTTTTT
TRBJ2-1,15,TRBD2,.,TRBV7-9,CASSPRLAGEGEQFF,TGTGCCAGCAGCCCCAGACTAGCGGGAGAAGGGGAGCAGTTCTTC
TRBJ1-1,15,TRBD1,.,TRBV28,CASSHRTGKNTEAFF,TGTGCCAGCAGCCACCGGACAGGAAAGAACACTGAAGCTTTCTTT
TRBJ1-2,15,TRBD1,.,TRBV28,CASSTPGQGTYGYTF,TGTGCCAGCAGTACTCCGGGACAGGGGACCTATGGCTACACCTTC
TRBJ1-1,13,.,.,TRBV5-1,CASSSDMNTEAFF,TGCGCCAGCAGCTCAGACATGAACACTGAAGCTTTCTTT
TRBJ2-2,18,.,.,TRBV24-1,CATSDFEGATGYTGELFF,TGTGCCACCAGTGATTTCGAAGGGGCGACAGGCTACACCGGGGAGCTGTTTTTT
TRBJ1-5,14,.,.,TRBV27,CASSLWPNLQPQHF,TGTGCCAGCAGTTTATGGCCCAACCTTCAGCCCCAGCATTTT